The 7 T cell receptor beta chains below were found in one sample sequenced in a study of cytomegalovirus exposure and HLA in healthy donors. A multiplex PCR was run with 60 Vbeta primers and 13 Jbeta primers. Sequenced by immunoSEQ multiplex PCR; TCRdb stores in-frame clones only, minus some. The table records roughly 190,000 clones, around 76% of them present only once. Input material: PBMCs. Every receptor here comes from a woman under 40 in good health and CMV-seropositive.

The chain uses TRBV10-3 and TRBJ2-2; a weak D match, TRBD1 (6 bases). Between the trimmed V and J ends, which lost 11 bases and 5 bases, there was a span of 9 bases. CDR1 and CDR2 from the germline V gene are ENHRY and SYGVKD. The CDR3 is 11 residues long. The chain's CDR3 is CASRGTGELFF. For the CDR3, the DNA is TGTGCCTCTAGGGGGACCGGGGAGCTGTTTTTT.

This rearrangement joins TRBV28 to TRBJ1-2; TRBD1 agrees at 11 bases. The junction had 12 bases not matched to a gene; V was cut back by 4 bases and J by 5 bases. Germline loops: CDR1 MDHEN, CDR2 SYDVKM. CDR3 length equals 17 residues. The DNA for the CDR3 is TGTGCCAGCAGTTCCCCTTTACGCCGGGACAGGGGGTATGGCTACACCTTC. Translating gives CASSSPLRRDRGYGYTF.

This chain joins TRBV12-5 and TRBJ1-1; TRBD1 matches 8 bases. CDR1 and CDR2 from the germline V gene are LGHNT and FRNRAP. V gave up 3 bases and J gave up 3 bases; unmatched junction bases: 6. The length of the CDR3 is 15 residues. The CDR3 protein is CASGFTTGAHTEAFF. The CDR3 DNA follows: TGTGCTAGTGGTTTCACGACAGGGGCACACACTGAAGCTTTCTTT.

The genes are TRBV30 and TRBJ1-1, with D possibly matching TRBD1 (5 bases). The CDR3 is made up of 12 amino acids. The V gene lost 1 base and the J gene lost 11 bases, with 14 bases spanning the gap. Germline loops: CDR1 GTSNPN, CDR2 SVGIG (reference sequence). Here the CDR3 DNA reads TGTGCCTGGAGTGCGTCAGGGCCGGAGGCTTTCTTT. Amino acids: CAWSASGPEAFF. Full variable domain (rest looked up from reference TRBV30 and TRBJ1-1): SQTIHQWPATLVQPVGSPLSLECTVEGTSNPNLYWYRQAAGRGLQLLFYSVGIGQISSEVPQNLSASRPQDRQFILSSKKLLLSDSGFYLCAWSASGPEAFFGQGTRLTVV.

V usage is TRBV4-3 and J usage is TRBJ1-4; 9 bases are shared with TRBD1. V lost 4 bases to trimming and J lost 4 bases; unmatched junction nucleotides: 7. CDR3 length: 16 residues. Germline loops: CDR1 LGHNA, CDR2 YSLEER. In nucleotides, the CDR3 is TGCGCCAGCAGCCCGGGACAGGGAGGGCTTAATGAAAAACTGTTTTTT. This encodes CASSPGQGGLNEKLFF.

This clone showed up just a few times. This chain connects TRBV5-5 to TRBJ2-1; maybe TRBD1 (5 bases). This CDR3 is built from 13 residues. V lost 0 bases and J lost 7, with 8 bases in between. Looked up from germline, CDR1 is SGHKS and CDR2 is YYEKEE (reference sequence). The CDR3 reads CASSLGPGNEQFF. The CDR3 nucleotides read TGTGCCAGCAGCTTGGGGCCAGGGAATGAGCAGTTCTTC.

The chain joins TRBV15 to TRBJ2-1; D possibly corresponds to TRBD2 (6 bases). Germline assignment: CDR1 LNHNV and CDR2 YYDKDF (reference sequence). Trimming pared 0 bases from V and 7 bases from J, leaving 16 bases between. The length of the CDR3 is 16 residues. The CDR3 loop is CATSRDRGGLGNEQFF. In nucleotides, the CDR3 is TGTGCCACCAGCAGAGATAGGGGAGGATTGGGAAATGAGCAGTTCTTC.